This TCR beta chain was sequenced for a study of shared T cell receptors in the human thymus. Some clones are missing from TCRdb's copy, which holds only in-frame ones; the method was immunoSEQ multiplex PCR. The sample lists about 400,000 clones, 95% occurring once. This clone is a singleton in its sample. The CDR3 extends over 14 amino acids. Germline V gene data show CDR1 as SGDLS and CDR2 as YYNGEE. Trimming took off 0 bases at V and 1 base at J, with 6 bases between the two ends. The sample comprised thymocytes. This chain uses TRBV9 with TRBJ2-3; D is uncertain. The sequence derives from a human donor. CDR3 DNA sequence: TGTGCCAGCAGCGTAGACGGAGGCACAGATACGCAGTATTTT. Protein sequence: CASSVDGGTDTQYF.